This T cell receptor (beta chain) was sequenced in a study of post-analysis software for immune sequencing data. Study outcomes and limitations: Included in a set of five TRBV segments more frequent in patients than controls were TRBV5-6, TRBV5-1 and TRBV20-1. In multiple sclerosis, normalized Chao1 diversity was significantly below that of controls. Co-batched samples clustered tightly together by F measure.

With 0 bases removed from V and 1 base from J, the gap between germline ends came to 10 bases. Germline V lookup: CDR1 DFQATT, CDR2 SNEGSKA (reference sequence). The CDR3 consists of 14 residues. Presence of unique molecular identifiers characterized the TCR beta cDNA libraries. The source material, roughly 0.9 to 11 million T cells, gave rise to 400,000 to 550,000 cDNA molecules. MiXCR was run by TCRdb on the PCR reads, yielding one entry per CDR3 protein. The sample lists fewer than 850,000 distinct CDR3 sequences, about 43% occurring once. In the case of this clonotype: Its antigen is not identified.

The clonotype originates from a girl aged 10-17 years with multiple sclerosis. Input material: blood. The chain has TRBV20-1 and TRBJ2-7, with D perhaps TRBD1 (5 bases). The DNA of the CDR3 is TGCAGTGCTAGAGATTGGGGCAGTTCCTACGAGCAGTACTTC. It encodes CSARDWGSSYEQYF.